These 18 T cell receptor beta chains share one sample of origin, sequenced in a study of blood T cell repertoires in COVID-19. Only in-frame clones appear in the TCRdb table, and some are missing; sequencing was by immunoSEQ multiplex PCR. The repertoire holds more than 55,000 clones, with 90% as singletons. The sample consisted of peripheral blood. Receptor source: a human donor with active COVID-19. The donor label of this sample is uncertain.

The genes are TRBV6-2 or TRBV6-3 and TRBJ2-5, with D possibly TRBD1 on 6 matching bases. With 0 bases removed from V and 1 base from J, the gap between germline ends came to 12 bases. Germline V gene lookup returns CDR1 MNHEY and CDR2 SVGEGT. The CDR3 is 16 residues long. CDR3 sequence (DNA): TGTGCCAGCAGTTACTCCGGACAGCTTTTCCAAGAGACCCAGTACTTC. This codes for CASSYSGQLFQETQYF.

The CDR3 DNA sequence: TGCGCCAGCGGAATCGACAGGGGAGGACGCTCTGAAGCTTTCTTT. Its protein product is CASGIDRGGRSEAFF. The chain links TRBV10-2 to TRBJ1-1; 8 bases line up with TRBD1. The germline CDR1 and CDR2 sequences are WSHSY and SAAADI. The CDR3 extends over 15 amino acids. J gave up 6 bases and V 8 bases, and 14 bases lay outside the gene matches.

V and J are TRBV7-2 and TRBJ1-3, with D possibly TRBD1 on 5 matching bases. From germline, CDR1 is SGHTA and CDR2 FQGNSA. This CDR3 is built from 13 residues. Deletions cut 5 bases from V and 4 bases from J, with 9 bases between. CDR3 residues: CASSVGGGNTIYF. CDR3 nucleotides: TGTGCCAGCAGCGTCGGGGGAGGAAACACCATATATTTT.

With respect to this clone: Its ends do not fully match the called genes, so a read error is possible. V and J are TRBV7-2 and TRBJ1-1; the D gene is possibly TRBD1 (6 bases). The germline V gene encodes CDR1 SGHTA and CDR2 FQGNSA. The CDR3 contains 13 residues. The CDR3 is CASSLKGSMTGSF. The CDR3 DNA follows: TGTGCCAGCAGCCTTAAAGGGTCAATGACAGGAAGCTTT.

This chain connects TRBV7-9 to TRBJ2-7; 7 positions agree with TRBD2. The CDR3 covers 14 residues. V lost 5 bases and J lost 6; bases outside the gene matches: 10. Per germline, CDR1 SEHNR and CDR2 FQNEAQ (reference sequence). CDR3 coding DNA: TGTGCCAGCAGCCCACCGGGGGGAACGGGCGAGCAGTACTTC. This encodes CASSPPGGTGEQYF.

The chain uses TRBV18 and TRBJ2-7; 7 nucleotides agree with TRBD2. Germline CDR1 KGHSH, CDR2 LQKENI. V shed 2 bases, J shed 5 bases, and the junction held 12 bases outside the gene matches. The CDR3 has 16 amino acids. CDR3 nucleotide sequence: TGTGCCAGCTCACCAATCAGCGGGACTGCTACCCACGAGCAGTACTTC. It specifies CASSPISGTATHEQYF.

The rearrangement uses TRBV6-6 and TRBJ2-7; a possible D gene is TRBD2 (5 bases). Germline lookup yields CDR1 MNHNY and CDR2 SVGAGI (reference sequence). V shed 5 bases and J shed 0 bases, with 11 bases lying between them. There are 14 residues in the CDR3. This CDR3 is CASSPREISYEQYF. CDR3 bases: TGTGCCAGCAGTCCAAGGGAGATCTCCTACGAGCAGTACTTC.

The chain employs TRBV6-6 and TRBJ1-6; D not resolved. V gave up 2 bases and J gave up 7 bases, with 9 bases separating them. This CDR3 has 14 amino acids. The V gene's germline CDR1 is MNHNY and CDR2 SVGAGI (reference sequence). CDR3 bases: TGTGCCAGCAGTTACCCCGAGTTAAATTCACCCCTCCACTTT. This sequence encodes CASSYPELNSPLHF.

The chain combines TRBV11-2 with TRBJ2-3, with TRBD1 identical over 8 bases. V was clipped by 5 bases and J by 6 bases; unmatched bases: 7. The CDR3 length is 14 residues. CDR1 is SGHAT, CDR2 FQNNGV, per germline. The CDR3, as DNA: TGTGCCAGCAGCACTCAGGGGGCGACGGATACGCAGTATTTT. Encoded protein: CASSTQGATDTQYF.

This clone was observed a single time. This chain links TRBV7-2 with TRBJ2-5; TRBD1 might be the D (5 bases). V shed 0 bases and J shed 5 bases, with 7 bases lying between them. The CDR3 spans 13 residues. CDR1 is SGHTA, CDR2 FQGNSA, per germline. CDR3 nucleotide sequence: TGTGCCAGCAGCTTAGCTGGGGCGGAGACCCAGTACTTC. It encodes CASSLAGAETQYF.

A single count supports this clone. The CDR3 DNA follows: TGTGCCAGTAGTATGGCCAGGCCACTGAACACTGAAGCTTTCTTT. Its protein product is CASSMARPLNTEAFF. V gene TRBV19 combines with J gene TRBJ1-1; unclear D gene. The CDR3 contains 15 residues. V was trimmed by 3 bases and J by 0 bases, leaving 11 bases between them. Germline V CDR1 and CDR2: LNHDA, SQIVND (reference sequence).

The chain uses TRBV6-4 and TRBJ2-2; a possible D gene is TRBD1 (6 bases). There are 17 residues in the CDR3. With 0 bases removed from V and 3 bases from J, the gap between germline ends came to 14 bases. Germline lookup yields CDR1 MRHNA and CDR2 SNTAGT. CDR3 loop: CASSDSTWGLDTGELFF. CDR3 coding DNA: TGTGCCAGCAGTGACTCGACATGGGGGCTGGACACCGGGGAGCTGTTTTTT.

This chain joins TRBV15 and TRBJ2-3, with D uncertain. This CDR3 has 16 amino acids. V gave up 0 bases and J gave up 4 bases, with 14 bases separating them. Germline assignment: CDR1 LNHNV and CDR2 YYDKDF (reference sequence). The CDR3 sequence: CATSRDLLGSADTQYF. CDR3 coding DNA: TGTGCCACCAGCAGAGATCTCCTCGGGTCCGCAGATACGCAGTATTTT.

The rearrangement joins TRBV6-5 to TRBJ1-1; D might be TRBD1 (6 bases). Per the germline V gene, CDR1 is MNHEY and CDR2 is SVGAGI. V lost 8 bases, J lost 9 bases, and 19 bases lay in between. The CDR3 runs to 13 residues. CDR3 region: CASATRDTIQAFF. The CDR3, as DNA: TGTGCCAGCGCCACCCGGGACACTATACAAGCTTTCTTT.

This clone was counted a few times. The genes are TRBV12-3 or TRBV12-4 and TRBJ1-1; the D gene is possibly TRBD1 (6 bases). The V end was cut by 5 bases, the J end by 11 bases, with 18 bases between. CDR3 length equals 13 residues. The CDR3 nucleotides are TGTGCCAGCAGTCTCAGACAGGCCGGGGAGGCTTTCTTT. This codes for CASSLRQAGEAFF.

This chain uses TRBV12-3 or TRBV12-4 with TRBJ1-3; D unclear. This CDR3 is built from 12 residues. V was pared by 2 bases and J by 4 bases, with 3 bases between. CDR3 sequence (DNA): TGTGCCAGCAGTTTATCGGGAAACACCATATATTTT. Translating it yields CASSLSGNTIYF.

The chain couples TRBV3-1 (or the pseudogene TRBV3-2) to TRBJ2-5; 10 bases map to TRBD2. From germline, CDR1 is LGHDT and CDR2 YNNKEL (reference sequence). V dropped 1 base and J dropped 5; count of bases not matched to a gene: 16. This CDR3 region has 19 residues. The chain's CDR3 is CASSQAVVSGRAKGETQYF. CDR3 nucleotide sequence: TGTGCCAGCAGCCAAGCTGTCGTCAGCGGGAGGGCCAAAGGCGAGACCCAGTACTTC.

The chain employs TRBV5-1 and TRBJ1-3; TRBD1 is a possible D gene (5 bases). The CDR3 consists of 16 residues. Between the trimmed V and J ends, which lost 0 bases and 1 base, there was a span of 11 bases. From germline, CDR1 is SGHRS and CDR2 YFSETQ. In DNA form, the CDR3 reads TGCGCCAGCAGCTTGGGCAGGGTATCGTCTGGAAACACCATATATTTT. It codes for CASSLGRVSSGNTIYF.